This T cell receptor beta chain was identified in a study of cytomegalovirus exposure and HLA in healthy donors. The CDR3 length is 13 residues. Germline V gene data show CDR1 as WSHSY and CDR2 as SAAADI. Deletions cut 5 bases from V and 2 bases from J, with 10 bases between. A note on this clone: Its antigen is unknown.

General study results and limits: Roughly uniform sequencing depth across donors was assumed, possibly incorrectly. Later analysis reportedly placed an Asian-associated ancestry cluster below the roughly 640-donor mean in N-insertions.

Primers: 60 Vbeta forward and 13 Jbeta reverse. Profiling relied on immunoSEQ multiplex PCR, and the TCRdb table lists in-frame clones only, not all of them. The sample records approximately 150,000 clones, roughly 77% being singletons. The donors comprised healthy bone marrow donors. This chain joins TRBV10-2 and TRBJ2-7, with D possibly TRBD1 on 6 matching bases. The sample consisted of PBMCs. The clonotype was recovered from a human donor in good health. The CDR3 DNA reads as TGCGCCAGCAGTTTGGGGGCCCCCTACGAGCAGTACTTC. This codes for CASSLGAPYEQYF.